This TCR beta chain was documented in a study of blood T cell repertoires in COVID-19. About the research overall: Acute and convalescent COVID-19 samples came from the United States, Italy and Spain. Sources were T cells, B-cell-depleted T cells, or PBMCs; the material itself was cDNA or gDNA.

The ends lost 4 bases at V and 6 bases at J; junction bases unmatched: 10. The CDR3 spans 14 residues. Germline values: CDR1 SGDLS, CDR2 YYNGEE. As originally analysed: Reference gene primer amplification gave nucleated cell count estimates. This table comes from immunoSEQ multiplex PCR, and its TCRdb copy is limited to in-frame clones, with some not included. That table supplies the V and J calls and clone size; D and trimming were determined from the DNA. The sample has a few hundred thousand clones; 80% to 90% are singletons. The TCR originated in a man aged 25 to 40 with active or convalescent COVID-19. The chain uses TRBV9 and TRBJ2-7; 7 bases are a match to TRBD2. The sequencing input was peripheral blood. CDR3 sequence reads: CASSPGGTTGEQYF. CDR3 nucleotide sequence: TGTGCCAGCAGCCCGGGCGGGACTACCGGCGAGCAGTACTTC.